This T cell receptor (beta chain) originates from a study of blood T cell repertoires in COVID-19. Study-wide background: Italy, Spain and the United States were the sources of the convalescent and acute COVID-19 samples. PBMCs, B-cell-depleted T cells, or T cells provided the cDNA or gDNA that made up the material.

In the authors' methods: For nucleated cells, counts were estimated from reference gene primer amplification. The repertoire was sequenced with immunoSEQ multiplex PCR; TCRdb's copy has only in-frame clones and lacks some. Clonal size and the V and J genes are those of that table, whereas D and trimming came from the DNA. Of about 87,000 clones listed, over 75% are singletons. This CDR3 has 16 residues. Germline-derived CDR1 and CDR2 are MDHEN and SYDVKM. Unmatched junction bases numbered 1, after V lost 1 base and J lost 5 bases. The sequence came from a woman aged 70-85 years with acute or convalescent COVID-19. Sequenced input: peripheral blood. V usage is TRBV28 and J usage is TRBJ2-5; TRBD2 agrees at 16 bases. DNA for the CDR3: TGTGCCAGCAGTTTATTGGGACTAGCGGGGGGGGAGACCCAGTACTTC. This codes for CASSLLGLAGGETQYF.